This T cell receptor beta chain was sequenced for a study of patients and donors after allogeneic stem cell transplantation. TCRdb re-derived calls from the RT-PCR reads in MiXCR, one entry per CDR3 protein. This table has more than 850,000 distinct CDR3 sequences, 15% to 20% appearing once. The junction had 4 bases not matched to a gene; V was cut back by 2 bases and J by 6 bases. Germline CDR1 reads MNHEY; CDR2 reads SMNVEV (reference sequence). This CDR3 has 16 residues. This clonotype was observed a handful of times. The origin of this receptor is a human donor who was either an allogeneic HSCT recipient or a stem cell or donor lymphocyte infusion donor (not recorded which). It is not recorded whose cells these are; they may come from a transplant donor. Sequenced input: blood, either unsorted or a sorted T cell fraction (not recorded which). The chain is built from TRBV27 and TRBJ2-1; 13 positions match TRBD2. Here the CDR3 DNA reads TGTGCCAGCAGTTTAATGAGGACTAGCGGGGGCAATGAGCAGTTCTTC. It translates to CASSLMRTSGGNEQFF.